The sequence of this T cell receptor beta chain was determined in a study of T cell responses to AZD1222 COVID-19 vaccine. As to this clone: What it binds is unknown.

Study-wide findings and caveats: Baseline testing showed seropositivity in only a handful of AZD1222 recipients. Along spike, vaccine-associated CD4 TCRs were found throughout, with dominance at 160-218 and 743-854. Sampling captured repertoires only after the peak T cell response.

Libraries were prepared by immunoSEQ multiplex PCR; TCRdb keeps only in-frame clonotypes and omits some of them. This sample has roughly 150,000 clones, with about 89% found just once. The germline V and J ends were trimmed by 0 bases and 3 bases, with 17 bases remaining between them. This CDR3 comprises 17 residues. The germline gives CDR1 LGHDT, CDR2 YNNKEL (reference sequence). The TCR comes from an adult in good health. Material: peripheral blood, obtained on day 0 of AZD1222 vaccination. The chain joins TRBV3-1 (or the pseudogene TRBV3-2) to TRBJ2-5, with a possible D match to TRBD2 (6 bases). CDR3 region: CASSQEGFGEDKETQYF. The CDR3 region has the DNA TGTGCCAGCAGCCAAGAGGGATTTGGGGAGGATAAAGAGACCCAGTACTTC.